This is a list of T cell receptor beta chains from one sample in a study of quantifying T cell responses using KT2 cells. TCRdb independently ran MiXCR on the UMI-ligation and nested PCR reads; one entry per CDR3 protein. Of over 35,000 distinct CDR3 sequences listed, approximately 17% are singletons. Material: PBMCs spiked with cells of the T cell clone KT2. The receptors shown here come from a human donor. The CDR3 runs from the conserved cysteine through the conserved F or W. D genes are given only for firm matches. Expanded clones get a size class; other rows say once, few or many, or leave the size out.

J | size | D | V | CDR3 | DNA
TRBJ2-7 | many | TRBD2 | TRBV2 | CASSDGRARSYEQYF | TGTGCCAGCAGTGATGGGAGGGCTAGGAGCTACGAGCAGTACTTC
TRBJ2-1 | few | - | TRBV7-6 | CASSFWRDNEQFF | TGTGCCAGCAGCTTCTGGCGGGACAATGAGCAGTTCTTC
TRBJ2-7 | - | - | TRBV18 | CASSPGLRGRQYF | TGTGCCAGCTCACCGGGGCTACGAGGACGGCAGTACTTC
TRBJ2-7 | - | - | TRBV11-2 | CASSRPLEWIEQYF | TGTGCCAGCAGCCGTCCGTTGGAGTGGATCGAGCAGTACTTC
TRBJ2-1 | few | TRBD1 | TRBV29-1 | CSVGQGKVNEQFF | TGCAGCGTTGGACAGGGTAAGGTCAATGAGCAGTTCTTC
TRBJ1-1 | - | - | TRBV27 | CASSLREGSTEAFF | TGTGCCAGCAGTTTAAGGGAAGGGAGCACTGAAGCTTTCTTT
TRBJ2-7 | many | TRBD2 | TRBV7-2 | CASSLDSGGHYEQYF | TGTGCCAGCAGCTTAGATAGCGGGGGACACTACGAGCAGTACTTC
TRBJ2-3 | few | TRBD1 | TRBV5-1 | CASSLEGATGTDTQYF | TGCGCCAGCAGCTTGGAGGGGGCGACTGGCACAGATACGCAGTATTTT
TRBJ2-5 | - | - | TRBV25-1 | CASSEGTQYF | TGTGCCAGCAGTGAGGGGACCCAGTACTTC
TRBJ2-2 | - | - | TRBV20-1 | CSARGGTGELFF | TGCAGTGCTAGAGGGGGCACCGGGGAGCTGTTTTTT
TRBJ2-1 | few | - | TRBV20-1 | CSAKSGGAQFNEQFF | TGCAGTGCCAAGTCGGGGGGCGCGCAGTTCAATGAGCAGTTCTTC
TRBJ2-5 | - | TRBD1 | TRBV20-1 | CSARDSGQGAETQYF | TGCAGTGCTAGAGATTCGGGGCAGGGGGCGGAGACCCAGTACTTC
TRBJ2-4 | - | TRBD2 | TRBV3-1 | CASSQRTSGAKNIQYF | TGTGCCAGCAGCCAACGGACTAGCGGGGCCAAAAACATTCAGTACTTC
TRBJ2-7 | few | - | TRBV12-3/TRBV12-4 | CASSLGTSYEQYF | TGTGCCAGCAGTTTAGGGACAAGTTACGAGCAGTACTTC
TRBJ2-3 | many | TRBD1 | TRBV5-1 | CASSSSPGTGLLDTQYF | TGCGCCAGCAGCTCGTCCCCCGGGACAGGGCTTTTAGATACGCAGTATTTT
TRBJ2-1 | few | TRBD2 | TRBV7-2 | CASSLVAGAGNEQFF | TGTGCCAGCAGCTTAGTAGCGGGAGCCGGCAATGAGCAGTTCTTC
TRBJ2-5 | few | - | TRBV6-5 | CASSKLGLGETQYF | TGTGCCAGCAGTAAACTGGGCTTGGGGGAGACCCAGTACTTC
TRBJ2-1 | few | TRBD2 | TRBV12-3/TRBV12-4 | CASTLTSGGANEQFF | TGTGCCAGCACCCTAACTAGCGGGGGGGCGAATGAGCAGTTCTTC
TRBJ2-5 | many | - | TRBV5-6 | CASSSTGTGQETQYF | TGTGCCAGCAGCTCGACAGGAACAGGGCAAGAGACCCAGTACTTC
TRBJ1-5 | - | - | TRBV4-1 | CASSQDGLNQPQHF | TGCGCCAGCAGCCAAGATGGTCTGAATCAGCCCCAGCATTTT
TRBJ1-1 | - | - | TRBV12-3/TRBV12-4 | CASSSVRGTEAFF | TGTGCCAGCAGCTCGGTCCGGGGCACTGAAGCTTTCTTT
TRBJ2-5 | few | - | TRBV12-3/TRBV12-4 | CASGAGRRETQYF | TGTGCCAGCGGAGCGGGCCGAAGGGAGACCCAGTACTTC
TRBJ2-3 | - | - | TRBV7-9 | CASSVFLTPRDTQYF | TGTGCCAGCAGCGTATTCCTGACGCCCCGGGATACGCAGTATTTT
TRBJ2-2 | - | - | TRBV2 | CASSRGATGELFF | TGTGCCAGCAGTCGAGGGGCGACCGGGGAGCTGTTTTTT
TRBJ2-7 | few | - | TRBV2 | CASRGTQTYEQYF | TGTGCCAGCAGAGGGACCCAGACCTACGAGCAGTACTTC
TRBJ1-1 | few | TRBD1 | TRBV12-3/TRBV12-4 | CASSWGQGMNTEAFF | TGTGCCAGCAGTTGGGGACAGGGGATGAACACTGAAGCTTTCTTT
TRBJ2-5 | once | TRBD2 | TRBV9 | CANSFSGSSETQYF | TGTGCCAACAGCTTTAGCGGGAGTTCAGAGACCCAGTACTTC
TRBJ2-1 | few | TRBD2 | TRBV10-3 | CATSAGVFDNEQFF | TGTGCCACCTCAGCGGGAGTATTCGACAATGAGCAGTTCTTC
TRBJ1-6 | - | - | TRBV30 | CAWAGHPNSPLHF | TGTGCCTGGGCGGGACACCCTAATTCACCCCTCCACTTT
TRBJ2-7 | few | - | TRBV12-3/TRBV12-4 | CASSLIQYEQYF | TGTGCCAGCAGTTTAATCCAGTACGAGCAGTACTTC